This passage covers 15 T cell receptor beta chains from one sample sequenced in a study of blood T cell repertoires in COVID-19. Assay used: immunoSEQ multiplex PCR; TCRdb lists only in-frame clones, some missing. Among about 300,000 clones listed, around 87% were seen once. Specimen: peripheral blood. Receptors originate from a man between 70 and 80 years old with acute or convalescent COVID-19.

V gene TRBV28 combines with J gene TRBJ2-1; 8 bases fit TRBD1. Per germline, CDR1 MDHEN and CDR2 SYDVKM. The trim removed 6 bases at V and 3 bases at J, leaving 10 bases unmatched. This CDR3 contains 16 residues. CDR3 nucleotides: TGTGCCAGCAGCCCGCGAGGACAGGGTGTCTACAATGAGCAGTTCTTC. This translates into CASSPRGQGVYNEQFF.

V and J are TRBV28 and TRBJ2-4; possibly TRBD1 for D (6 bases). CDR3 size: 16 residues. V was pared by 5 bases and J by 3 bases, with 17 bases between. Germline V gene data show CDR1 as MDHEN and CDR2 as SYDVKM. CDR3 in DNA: TGTGCCAGCAGTCTTCCCGGGACACCTGGCAAAAACATTCAGTACTTC. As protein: CASSLPGTPGKNIQYF.

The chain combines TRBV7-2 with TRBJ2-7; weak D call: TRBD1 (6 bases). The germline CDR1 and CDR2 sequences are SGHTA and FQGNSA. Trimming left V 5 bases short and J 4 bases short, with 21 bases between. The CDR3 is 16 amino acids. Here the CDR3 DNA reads TGTGCCAGCAGCAAGGGGATTGTAGGGGGTCTTTACGAGCAGTACTTC. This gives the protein CASSKGIVGGLYEQYF.

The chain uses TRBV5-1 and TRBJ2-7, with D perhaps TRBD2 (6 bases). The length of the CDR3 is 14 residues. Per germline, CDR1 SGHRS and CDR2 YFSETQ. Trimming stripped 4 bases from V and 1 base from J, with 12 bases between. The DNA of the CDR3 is TGCGCCAGCAGCGATCAGGGAGGATCCTACGAGCAGTACTTC. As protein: CASSDQGGSYEQYF.

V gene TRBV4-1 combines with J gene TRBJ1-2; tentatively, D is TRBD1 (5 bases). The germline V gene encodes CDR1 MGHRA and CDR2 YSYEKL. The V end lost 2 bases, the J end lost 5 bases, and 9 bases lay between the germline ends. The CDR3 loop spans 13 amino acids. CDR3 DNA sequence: TGCGCCAGCAGCCAACAGGGCATGTATGGCTACACCTTC. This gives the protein CASSQQGMYGYTF.

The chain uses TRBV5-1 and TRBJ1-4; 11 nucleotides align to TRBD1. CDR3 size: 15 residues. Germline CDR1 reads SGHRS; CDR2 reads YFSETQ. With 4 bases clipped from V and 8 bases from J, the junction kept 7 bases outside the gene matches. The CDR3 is CASSNMGTGGEKLFF. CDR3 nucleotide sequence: TGCGCCAGCAGCAACATGGGGACAGGGGGGGAAAAACTGTTTTTT.

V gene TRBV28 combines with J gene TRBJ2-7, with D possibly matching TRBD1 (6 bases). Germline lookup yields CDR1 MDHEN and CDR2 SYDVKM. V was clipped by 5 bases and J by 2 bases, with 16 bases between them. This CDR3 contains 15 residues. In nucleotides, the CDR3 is TGTGCCAGCAGTCGGCTACAGGGACCCCCCTACGAGCAGTACTTC. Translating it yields CASSRLQGPPYEQYF.

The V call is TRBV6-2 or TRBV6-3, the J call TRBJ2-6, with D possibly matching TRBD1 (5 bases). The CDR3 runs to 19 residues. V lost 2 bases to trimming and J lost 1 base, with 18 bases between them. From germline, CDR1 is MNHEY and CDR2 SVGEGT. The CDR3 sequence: CASSYEQGRASSGANVLTF. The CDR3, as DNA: TGTGCCAGCAGTTACGAGCAGGGCCGCGCTTCTTCTGGGGCCAACGTCCTGACTTTC.

The CDR3 region has the DNA TGTGCCAGCACGGGGGGGACAGCAAATCAGCCCCAGCATTTT. It codes for CASTGGTANQPQHF. The V and J genes are TRBV28 and TRBJ1-5; TRBD1 matches at 7 bases. This CDR3 has 14 amino acids. V dropped 7 bases and J dropped 4; count of bases not matched to a gene: 7. CDR1 MDHEN and CDR2 SYDVKM come from the germline V gene.

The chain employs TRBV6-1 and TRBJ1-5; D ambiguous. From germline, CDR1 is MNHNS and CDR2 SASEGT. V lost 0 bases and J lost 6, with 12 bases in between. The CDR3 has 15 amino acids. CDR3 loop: CASSEAAGESQPQHF. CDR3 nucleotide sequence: TGTGCCAGCAGTGAAGCGGCGGGTGAAAGTCAGCCCCAGCATTTT.

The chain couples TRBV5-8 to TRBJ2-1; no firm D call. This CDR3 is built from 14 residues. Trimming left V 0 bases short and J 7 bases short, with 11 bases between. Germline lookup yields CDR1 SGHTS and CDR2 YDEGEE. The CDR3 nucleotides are TGTGCCAGCAGCTTGGCCTTAAGGAGAAATGAGCAGTTCTTC. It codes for CASSLALRRNEQFF.

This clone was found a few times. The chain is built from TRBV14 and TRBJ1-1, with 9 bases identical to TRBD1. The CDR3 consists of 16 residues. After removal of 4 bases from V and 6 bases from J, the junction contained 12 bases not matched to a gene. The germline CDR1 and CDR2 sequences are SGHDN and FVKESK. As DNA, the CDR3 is TGTGCCAGCAGCCTGGACAGGGGTCGGGGAGGTGCTGAAGCTTTCTTT. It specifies CASSLDRGRGGAEAFF.

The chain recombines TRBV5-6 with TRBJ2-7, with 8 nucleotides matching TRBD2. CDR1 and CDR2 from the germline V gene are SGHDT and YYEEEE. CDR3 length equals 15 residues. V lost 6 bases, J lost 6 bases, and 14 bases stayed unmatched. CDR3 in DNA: TGTGCCAGCACCGCCCCGGGACTAGGACCATCCGAGCAGTACTTC. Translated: CASTAPGLGPSEQYF.

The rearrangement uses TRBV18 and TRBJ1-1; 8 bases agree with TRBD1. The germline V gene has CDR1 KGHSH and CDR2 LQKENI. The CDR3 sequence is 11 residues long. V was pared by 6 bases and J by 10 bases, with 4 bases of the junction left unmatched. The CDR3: CASSDRGGAFF. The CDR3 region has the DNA TGTGCCAGCTCCGACAGGGGTGGAGCTTTCTTT.

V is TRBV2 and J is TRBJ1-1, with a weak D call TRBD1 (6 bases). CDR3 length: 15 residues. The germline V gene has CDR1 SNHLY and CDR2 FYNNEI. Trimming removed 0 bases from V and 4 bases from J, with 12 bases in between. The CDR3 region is CASSEARIGGTEAFF. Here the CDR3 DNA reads TGTGCCAGCAGTGAAGCGCGGATAGGGGGCACTGAAGCTTTCTTT.